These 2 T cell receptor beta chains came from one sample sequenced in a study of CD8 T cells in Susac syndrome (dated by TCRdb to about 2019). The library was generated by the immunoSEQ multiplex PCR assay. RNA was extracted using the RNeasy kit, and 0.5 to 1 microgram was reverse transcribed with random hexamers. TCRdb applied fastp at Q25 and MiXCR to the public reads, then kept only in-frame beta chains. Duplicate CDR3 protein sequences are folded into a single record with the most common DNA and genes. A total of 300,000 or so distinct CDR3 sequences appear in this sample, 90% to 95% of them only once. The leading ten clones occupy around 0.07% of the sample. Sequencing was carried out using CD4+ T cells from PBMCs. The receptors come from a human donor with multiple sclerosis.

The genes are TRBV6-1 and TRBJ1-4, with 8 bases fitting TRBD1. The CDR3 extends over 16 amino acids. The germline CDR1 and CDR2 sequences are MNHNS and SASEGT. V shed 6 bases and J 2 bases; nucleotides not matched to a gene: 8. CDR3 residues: CASRTEQGATNEKLFF. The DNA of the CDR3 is TGTGCCAGCAGGACCGAGCAGGGGGCGACTAATGAAAAACTGTTTTTT.

As DNA, the CDR3 is TGTGCCAGCAGCTTATGGGCAGGGGGCTCGTACGAGCAGTACTTC. It is translated as CASSLWAGGSYEQYF. The V call is TRBV7-3, the J call TRBJ2-7; 8 bases line up with TRBD1. J lost 4 bases, V lost 2 bases, and 7 bases had no gene match. This CDR3 has 15 amino acids. Germline V gene data show CDR1 as SGHTA and CDR2 as FQGTGA.